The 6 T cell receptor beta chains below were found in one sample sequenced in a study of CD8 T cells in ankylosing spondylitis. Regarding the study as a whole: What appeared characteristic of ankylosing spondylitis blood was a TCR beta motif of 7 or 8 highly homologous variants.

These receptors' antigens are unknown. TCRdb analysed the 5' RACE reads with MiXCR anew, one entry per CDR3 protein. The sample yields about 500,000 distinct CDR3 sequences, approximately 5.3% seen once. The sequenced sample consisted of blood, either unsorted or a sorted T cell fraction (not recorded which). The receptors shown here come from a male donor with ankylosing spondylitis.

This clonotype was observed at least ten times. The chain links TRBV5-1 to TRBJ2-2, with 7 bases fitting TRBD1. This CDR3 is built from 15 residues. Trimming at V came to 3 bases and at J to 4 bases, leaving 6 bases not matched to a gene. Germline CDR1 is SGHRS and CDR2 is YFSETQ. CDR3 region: CASSSATGVTGELFF. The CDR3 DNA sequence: TGCGCCAGCAGCTCCGCCACAGGGGTCACCGGGGAGCTGTTTTTT.

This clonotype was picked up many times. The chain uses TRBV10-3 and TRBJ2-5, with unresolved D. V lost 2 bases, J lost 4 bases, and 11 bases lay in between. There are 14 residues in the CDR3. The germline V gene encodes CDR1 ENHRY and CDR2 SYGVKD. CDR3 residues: CAISEGFLGETQYF. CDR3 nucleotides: TGTGCCATCAGTGAGGGTTTTTTGGGAGAGACCCAGTACTTC.

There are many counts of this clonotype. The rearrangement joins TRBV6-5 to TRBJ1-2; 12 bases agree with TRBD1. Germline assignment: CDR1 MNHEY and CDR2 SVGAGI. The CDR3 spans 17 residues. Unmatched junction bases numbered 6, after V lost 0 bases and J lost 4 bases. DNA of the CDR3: TGTGCCAGCAGTTACTCCGGGACAGGGGGCGCGAGCTATGGCTACACCTTC. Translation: CASSYSGTGGASYGYTF.

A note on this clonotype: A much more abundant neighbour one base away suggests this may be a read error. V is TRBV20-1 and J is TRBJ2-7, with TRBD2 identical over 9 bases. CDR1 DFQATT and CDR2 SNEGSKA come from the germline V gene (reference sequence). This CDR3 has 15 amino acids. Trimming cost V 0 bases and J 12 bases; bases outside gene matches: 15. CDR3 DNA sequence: TGCAGTGCTAGAGATCAGGTAGCGGGAGTAGATCAGCTGTACTTC. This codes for CSARDQVAGVDQLYF.

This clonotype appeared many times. The CDR3 sequence: CASSPDRVNEQYF. Here the CDR3 DNA reads TGTGCCAGCAGCCCGGACAGGGTCAACGAGCAGTACTTC. This chain uses TRBV7-2 with TRBJ2-7, with 8 bases identical to TRBD1. The CDR3 contains 13 residues. V gave up 5 bases and J gave up 5 bases; unmatched junction bases: 5. The germline V gene encodes CDR1 SGHTA and CDR2 FQGNSA. Full variable domain (outside the CDR3, taken from reference TRBV7-2 and TRBJ2-7): GAGVSQSPSNKVTEKGKDVELRCDPISGHTALYWYRQSLGQGLEFLIYFQGNSAPDKSGLPSDRFSAERTGGSVSTLTIQRTQQEDSAVYLCASSPDRVNEQYFGPGTRLTVT.

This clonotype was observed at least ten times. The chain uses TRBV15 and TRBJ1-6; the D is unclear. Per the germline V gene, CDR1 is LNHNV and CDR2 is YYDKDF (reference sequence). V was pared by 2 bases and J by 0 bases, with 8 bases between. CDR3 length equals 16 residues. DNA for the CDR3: TGTGCCACCAGCAGACCCCGGGGCTCCTATAATTCACCCCTCCACTTT. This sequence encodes CATSRPRGSYNSPLHF.